These T cell receptor beta chains were read from a single sample in a study of cytomegalovirus exposure and HLA in healthy donors. Sequenced by immunoSEQ multiplex PCR; TCRdb stores in-frame clones only, minus some. This table holds about 190,000 clones, under 85% found once. Sequencing input: PBMCs. The receptors originated from a woman in her fifties or sixties in good health and CMV-seropositive. Both conserved end residues are part of each CDR3. Each record gives: D gene, J gene, V gene, clone size, CDR3 DNA, CDR3 protein. A D gene is named only where the DNA matches it firmly. Part of the rows lack a size; the others show once, few, many or a class for expanded clones.

d_call: NA
j_call: TRBJ1-2
v_call: TRBV5-1
clone_size: NA
cdr3_nt: TGCGCCAGCAGGGGCGCGGGGGGAGCTAACTATGGCTACACCTTC
cdr3_aa: CASRGAGGANYGYTF

d_call: NA
j_call: TRBJ1-5
v_call: TRBV7-9
clone_size: NA
cdr3_nt: TGTGCCAGCAGCAGAAGCAGGAATCAGCCCCAGCATTTT
cdr3_aa: CASSRSRNQPQHF

d_call: NA
j_call: TRBJ1-4
v_call: TRBV2
clone_size: NA
cdr3_nt: TGTGCCAGCAGTGGGAGCAGGGTTAATGAAAAACTGTTTTTT
cdr3_aa: CASSGSRVNEKLFF

d_call: TRBD2
j_call: TRBJ2-5
v_call: TRBV27
clone_size: NA
cdr3_nt: TGTGCCAGCAGCCCCGGGACTAGCGGTAAAGAGACCCAGTACTTC
cdr3_aa: CASSPGTSGKETQYF

d_call: NA
j_call: TRBJ1-6
v_call: TRBV25-1
clone_size: NA
cdr3_nt: TGTGCCAGCAGTCCCGAGGAGGGAGATCGGAATTCACCCCTCCACTTT
cdr3_aa: CASSPEEGDRNSPLHF

d_call: NA
j_call: TRBJ1-1
v_call: TRBV27
clone_size: NA
cdr3_nt: TGTGCCAGCAGTTTATGGGGCAGTGGAAACACTGAAGCTTTCTTT
cdr3_aa: CASSLWGSGNTEAFF

d_call: TRBD1
j_call: TRBJ1-4
v_call: TRBV15
clone_size: NA
cdr3_nt: TGTGCCACCAGCAGAGATAGACGGACAGGGCGCGAAAAACTGTTTTTT
cdr3_aa: CATSRDRRTGREKLFF

d_call: NA
j_call: TRBJ2-5
v_call: TRBV25-1
clone_size: once
cdr3_nt: TGTGCCAGCAGTGAATGGGGGGGGCGCTTGGAGACCCAGTACTTC
cdr3_aa: CASSEWGGRLETQYF

d_call: NA
j_call: TRBJ1-2
v_call: TRBV5-1
clone_size: NA
cdr3_nt: TGCGCCAGCAGCCGGCATGGAGAGGATAGGTATGGCTACACCTTC
cdr3_aa: CASSRHGEDRYGYTF

d_call: NA
j_call: TRBJ2-1
v_call: TRBV19
clone_size: NA
cdr3_nt: TGTGCCAGTAGTCGGACAGCCGAGCAGTTCTTC
cdr3_aa: CASSRTAEQFF

d_call: NA
j_call: TRBJ2-1
v_call: TRBV5-1
clone_size: NA
cdr3_nt: TGCGCCAGCAGCTTCCGGGGGGCGGTTTACAATGAGCAGTTCTTC
cdr3_aa: CASSFRGAVYNEQFF

d_call: NA
j_call: TRBJ2-5
v_call: TRBV4-3
clone_size: NA
cdr3_nt: TGCGCCAGCAGCCAATCCGTCGCGGGGCACCAAGAGACCCAGTACTTC
cdr3_aa: CASSQSVAGHQETQYF

d_call: TRBD1
j_call: TRBJ1-5
v_call: TRBV2
clone_size: NA
cdr3_nt: TGTGCCAGTTCCCGGGACAGGGGACAGCCCCAGCATTTT
cdr3_aa: CASSRDRGQPQHF

d_call: NA
j_call: TRBJ2-3
v_call: TRBV7-2
clone_size: NA
cdr3_nt: TGTGCCAGCAGCTCCCATATTAGCGACGATACGCAGTATTTT
cdr3_aa: CASSSHISDDTQYF

d_call: NA
j_call: TRBJ1-2
v_call: TRBV5-4
clone_size: NA
cdr3_nt: TGTGCCAGCAGCTTGGCAGGGAACTATGGCTACACCTTC
cdr3_aa: CASSLAGNYGYTF

d_call: TRBD1
j_call: TRBJ1-5
v_call: TRBV30
clone_size: NA
cdr3_nt: TGTGCCTGGGATGACAGGGGTACTTTTGGGGCCCAGCATTTT
cdr3_aa: CAWDDRGTFGAQHF

d_call: NA
j_call: TRBJ2-5
v_call: TRBV7-3
clone_size: NA
cdr3_nt: TGTGCCAGCAGCAGAGGACAGAGGGAGACCCAGTACTTC
cdr3_aa: CASSRGQRETQYF

d_call: NA
j_call: TRBJ1-1
v_call: TRBV7-8
clone_size: NA
cdr3_nt: TGTGCCAGCAGCCCGATGAGGGACACTGAAGCTTTCTTT
cdr3_aa: CASSPMRDTEAFF

d_call: NA
j_call: TRBJ2-7
v_call: TRBV6-1
clone_size: once
cdr3_nt: TGTGCCATCTTGAGACAGGACAGCTCCTACGAGCAGTACTTC
cdr3_aa: CAILRQDSSYEQYF

d_call: TRBD1
j_call: TRBJ2-7
v_call: TRBV9
clone_size: NA
cdr3_nt: TGTGCCAGCAGCGTAAAGGGACAGCCCTACGAGCAGTACTTC
cdr3_aa: CASSVKGQPYEQYF

d_call: NA
j_call: TRBJ1-2
v_call: TRBV5-3
clone_size: NA
cdr3_nt: TGTGCCAGAAGCCCGAATCTATTTTCGGGGAGGTTACTCTATGGCTACACCTTC
cdr3_aa: CARSPNLFSGRLLYGYTF

d_call: TRBD2
j_call: TRBJ2-1
v_call: TRBV6-4
clone_size: NA
cdr3_nt: TGTGCCAGCAGTGCCTGGCTAGCGGGGGGGCCAAATGAGCAGTTCTTC
cdr3_aa: CASSAWLAGGPNEQFF